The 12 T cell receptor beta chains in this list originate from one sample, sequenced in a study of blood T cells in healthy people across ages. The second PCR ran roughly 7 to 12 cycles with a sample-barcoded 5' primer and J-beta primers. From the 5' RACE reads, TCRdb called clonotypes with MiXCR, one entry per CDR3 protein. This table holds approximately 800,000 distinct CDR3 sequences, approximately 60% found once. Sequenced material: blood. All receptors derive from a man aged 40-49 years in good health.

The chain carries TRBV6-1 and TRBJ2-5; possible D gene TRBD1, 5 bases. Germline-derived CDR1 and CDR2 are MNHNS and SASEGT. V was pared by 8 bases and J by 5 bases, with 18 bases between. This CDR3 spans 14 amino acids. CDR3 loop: CASAHGAELETQYF. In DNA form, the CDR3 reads TGTGCCAGCGCCCATGGGGCGGAGCTGGAGACCCAGTACTTC.

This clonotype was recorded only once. CDR3: CASSDSVGGQHGYTF. DNA for the CDR3: TGTGCCAGCAGTGACTCGGTGGGGGGCCAGCATGGCTACACCTTC. This chain connects TRBV6-4 to TRBJ1-2; TRBD1 might be the D (6 bases). Per germline, CDR1 MRHNA and CDR2 SNTAGT. The CDR3 length is 15 residues. The germline V and J ends were trimmed by 0 bases and 6 bases, with 14 bases remaining between them.

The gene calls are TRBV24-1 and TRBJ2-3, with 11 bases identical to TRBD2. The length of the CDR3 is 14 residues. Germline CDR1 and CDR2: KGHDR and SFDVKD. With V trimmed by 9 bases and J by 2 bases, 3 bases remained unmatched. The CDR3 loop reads CATASGGYTDTQYF. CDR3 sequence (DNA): TGTGCCACCGCTAGCGGGGGGTACACAGATACGCAGTATTTT.

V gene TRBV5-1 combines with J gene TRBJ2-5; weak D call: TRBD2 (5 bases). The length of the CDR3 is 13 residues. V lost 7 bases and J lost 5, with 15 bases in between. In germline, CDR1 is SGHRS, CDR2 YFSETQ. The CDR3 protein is CASSVAFEETQYF. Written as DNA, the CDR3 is TGCGCCAGCTCGGTAGCGTTTGAGGAGACCCAGTACTTC.

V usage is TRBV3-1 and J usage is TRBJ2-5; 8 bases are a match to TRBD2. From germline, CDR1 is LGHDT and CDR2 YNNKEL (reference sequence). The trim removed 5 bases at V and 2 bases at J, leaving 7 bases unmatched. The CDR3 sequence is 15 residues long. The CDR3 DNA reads TGTGCCAGCAGCTACCCCCCGGGGGGGCAAGAGACCCAGTACTTC. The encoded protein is CASSYPPGGQETQYF.

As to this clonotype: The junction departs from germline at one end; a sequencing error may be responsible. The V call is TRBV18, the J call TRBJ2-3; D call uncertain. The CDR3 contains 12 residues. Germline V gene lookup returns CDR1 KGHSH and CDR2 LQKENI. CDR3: CASAPALGTQYF. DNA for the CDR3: TGTGCCAGCGCACCGGCCCTTGGTACGCAGTATTTT.

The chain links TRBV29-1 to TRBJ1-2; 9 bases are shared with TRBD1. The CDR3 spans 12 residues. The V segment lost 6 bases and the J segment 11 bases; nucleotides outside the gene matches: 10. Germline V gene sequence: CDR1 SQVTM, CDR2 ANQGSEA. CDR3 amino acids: CSVLISGTGYTF. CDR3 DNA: TGCAGCGTCCTAATATCCGGGACAGGGTACACCTTC.

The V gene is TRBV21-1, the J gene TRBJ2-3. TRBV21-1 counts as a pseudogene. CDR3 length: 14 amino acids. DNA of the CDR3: TGTGCCAGCCGCGAACCCACGGACACAGATGCGCAGTATTTT. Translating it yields CASREPTDTDAQYF.

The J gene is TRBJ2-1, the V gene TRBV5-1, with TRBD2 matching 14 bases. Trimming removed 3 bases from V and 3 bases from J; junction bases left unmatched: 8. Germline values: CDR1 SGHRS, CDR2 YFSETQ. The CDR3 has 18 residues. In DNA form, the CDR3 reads TGCGCCAGCAGCTCGGGACTAGCGGGGGCCGGATTCTACAATGAGCAGTTCTTC. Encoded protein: CASSSGLAGAGFYNEQFF.

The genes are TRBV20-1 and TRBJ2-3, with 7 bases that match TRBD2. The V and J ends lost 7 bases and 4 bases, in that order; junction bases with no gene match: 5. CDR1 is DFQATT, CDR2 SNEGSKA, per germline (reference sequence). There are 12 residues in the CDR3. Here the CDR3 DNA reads TGCAGTGTCCGGCTAGCGGCAGATACGCAGTATTTT. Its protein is CSVRLAADTQYF.

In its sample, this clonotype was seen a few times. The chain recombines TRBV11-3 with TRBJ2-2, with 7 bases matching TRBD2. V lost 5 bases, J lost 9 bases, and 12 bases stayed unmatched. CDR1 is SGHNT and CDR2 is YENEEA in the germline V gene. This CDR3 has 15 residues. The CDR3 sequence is CASSPPGLADWELFF. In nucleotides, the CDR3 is TGTGCCAGCAGCCCTCCAGGTCTAGCGGATTGGGAGCTGTTTTTT.

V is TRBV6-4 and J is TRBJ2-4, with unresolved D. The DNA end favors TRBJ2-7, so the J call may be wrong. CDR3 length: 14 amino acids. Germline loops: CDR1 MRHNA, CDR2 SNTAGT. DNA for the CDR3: TGTGCCAGCAGCCCCGGGCCCCAAAACTACGAGCAGTACTTC. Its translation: CASSPGPQNYEQYF.